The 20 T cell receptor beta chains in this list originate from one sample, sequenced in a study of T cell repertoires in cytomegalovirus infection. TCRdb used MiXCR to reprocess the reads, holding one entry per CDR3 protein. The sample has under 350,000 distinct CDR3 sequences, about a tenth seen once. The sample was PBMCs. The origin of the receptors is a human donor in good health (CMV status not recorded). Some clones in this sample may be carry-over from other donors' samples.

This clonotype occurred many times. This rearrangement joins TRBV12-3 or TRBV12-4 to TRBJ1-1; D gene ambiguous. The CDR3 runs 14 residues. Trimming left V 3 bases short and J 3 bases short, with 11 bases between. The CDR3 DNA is TGTGCCAGCAGTTTTCGAGGCACCGACACTGAAGCTTTCTTT. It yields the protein CASSFRGTDTEAFF.

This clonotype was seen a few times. The CDR3 here is CASSESGRDNEQFF. DNA of the CDR3: TGCGCCAGCAGTGAGTCGGGGCGAGACAATGAGCAGTTCTTC. This rearrangement joins TRBV10-1 to TRBJ2-1; D is possibly TRBD1 (5 bases). The ends were cut back, 0 bases at V and 5 bases at J, with 8 bases in the middle. CDR3 length equals 14 residues. Germline CDR1 reads WNHNN; CDR2 reads SYGVQD (reference sequence).

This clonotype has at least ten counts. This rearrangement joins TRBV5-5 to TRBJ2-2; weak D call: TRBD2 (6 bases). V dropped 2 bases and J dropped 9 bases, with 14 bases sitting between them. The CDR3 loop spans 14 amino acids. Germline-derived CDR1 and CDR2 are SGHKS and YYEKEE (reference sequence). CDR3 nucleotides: TGTGCCAGCAGCTTCAGGGACTTTGGCTGGGAGCTGTTTTTT. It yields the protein CASSFRDFGWELFF.

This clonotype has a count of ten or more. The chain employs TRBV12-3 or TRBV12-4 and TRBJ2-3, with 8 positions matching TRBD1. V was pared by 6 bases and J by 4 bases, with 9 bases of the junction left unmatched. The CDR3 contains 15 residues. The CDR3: CASRRDRWLSDTQYF. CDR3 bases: TGTGCCAGCAGACGGGACAGGTGGTTGTCAGATACGCAGTATTTT.

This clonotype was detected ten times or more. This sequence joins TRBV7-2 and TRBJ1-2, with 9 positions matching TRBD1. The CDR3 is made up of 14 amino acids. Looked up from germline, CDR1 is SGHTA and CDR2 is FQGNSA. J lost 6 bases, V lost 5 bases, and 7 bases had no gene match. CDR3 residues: CASSQDRGGDGYTF. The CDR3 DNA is TGTGCCAGCAGCCAGGACAGGGGTGGGGATGGCTACACCTTC.

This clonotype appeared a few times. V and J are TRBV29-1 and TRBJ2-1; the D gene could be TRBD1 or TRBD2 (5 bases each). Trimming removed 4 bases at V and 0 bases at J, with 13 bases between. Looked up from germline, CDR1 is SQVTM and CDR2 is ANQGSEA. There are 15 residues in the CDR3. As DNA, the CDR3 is TGCAGCGTTGGCCCAGGGAGCCTCTCCTACAATGAGCAGTTCTTC. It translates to CSVGPGSLSYNEQFF.

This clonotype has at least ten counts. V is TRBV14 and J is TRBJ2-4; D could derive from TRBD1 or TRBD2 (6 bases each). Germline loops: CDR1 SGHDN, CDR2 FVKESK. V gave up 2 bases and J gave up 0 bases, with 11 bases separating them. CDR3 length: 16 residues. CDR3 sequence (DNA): TGTGCCAGCAGCCAACTACAGGGACTAGCCAAAAACATTCAGTACTTC. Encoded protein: CASSQLQGLAKNIQYF. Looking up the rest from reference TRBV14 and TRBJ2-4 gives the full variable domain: EAGVTQFPSHSVIEKGQTVTLRCDPISGHDNLYWYRRVMGKEIKFLLHFVKESKQDESGMPNNRFLAERTGGTYSTLKVQPAELEDSGVYFCASSQLQGLAKNIQYFGAGTRLSVL.

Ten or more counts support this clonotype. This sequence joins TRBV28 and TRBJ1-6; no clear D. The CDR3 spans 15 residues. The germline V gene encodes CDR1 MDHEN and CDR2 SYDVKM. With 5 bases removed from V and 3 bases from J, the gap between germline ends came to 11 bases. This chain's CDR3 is CASSPPGSYNSPLHF. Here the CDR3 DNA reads TGTGCCAGCAGTCCCCCGGGGAGCTATAATTCACCCCTCCACTTT.

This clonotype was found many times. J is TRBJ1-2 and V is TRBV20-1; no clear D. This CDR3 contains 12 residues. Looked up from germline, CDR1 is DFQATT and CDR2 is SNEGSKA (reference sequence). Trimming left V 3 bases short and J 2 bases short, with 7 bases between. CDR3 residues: CSASDDNYGYTF. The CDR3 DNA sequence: TGCAGTGCTAGCGACGACAACTATGGCTACACCTTC.

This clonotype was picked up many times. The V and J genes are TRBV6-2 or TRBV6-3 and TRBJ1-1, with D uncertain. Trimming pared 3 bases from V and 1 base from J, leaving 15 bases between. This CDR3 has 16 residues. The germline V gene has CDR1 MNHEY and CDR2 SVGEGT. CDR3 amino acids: CASSYLTTVRNTEAFF. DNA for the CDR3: TGTGCCAGCAGTTATTTAACAACAGTACGGAACACTGAAGCTTTCTTT.

The CDR3 nucleotides are TGTGCCACCAGCAGAGATCTTTCTTTCTATGGCTACACCTTC. This encodes CATSRDLSFYGYTF. This sequence joins TRBV15 and TRBJ1-2; D not resolved. In germline, CDR1 is LNHNV, CDR2 YYDKDF (reference sequence). There are 14 residues in the CDR3. V dropped 0 bases and J dropped 4 bases, with 9 bases sitting between them.

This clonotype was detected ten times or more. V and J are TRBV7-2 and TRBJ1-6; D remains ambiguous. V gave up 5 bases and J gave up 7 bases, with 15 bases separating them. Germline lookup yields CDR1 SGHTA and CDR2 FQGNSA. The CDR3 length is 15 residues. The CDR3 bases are TGTGCCAGCAGCCCTCAGAATCCCCTCAATTCACCCCTCCACTTT. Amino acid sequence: CASSPQNPLNSPLHF.

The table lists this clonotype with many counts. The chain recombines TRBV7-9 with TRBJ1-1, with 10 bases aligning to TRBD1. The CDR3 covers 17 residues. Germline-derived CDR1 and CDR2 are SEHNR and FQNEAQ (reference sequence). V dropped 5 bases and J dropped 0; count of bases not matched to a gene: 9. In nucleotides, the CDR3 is TGTGCCAGCAGCGTCATAGGGACAGGGGCGTTGAACACTGAAGCTTTCTTT. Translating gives CASSVIGTGALNTEAFF. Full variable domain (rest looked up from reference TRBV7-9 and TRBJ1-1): DTGVSQNPRHKITKRGQNVTFRCDPISEHNRLYWYRQTLGQGPEFLTYFQNEAQLEKSRLLSDRFSAERPKGSFSTLEIQRTEQGDSAMYLCASSVIGTGALNTEAFFGQGTRLTVV.

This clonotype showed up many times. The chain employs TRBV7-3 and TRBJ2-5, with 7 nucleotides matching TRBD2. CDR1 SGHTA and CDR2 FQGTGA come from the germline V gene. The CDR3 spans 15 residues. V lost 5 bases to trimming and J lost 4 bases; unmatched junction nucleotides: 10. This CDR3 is CASSPNLGGTETQYF. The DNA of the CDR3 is TGTGCCAGCAGCCCCAACTTGGGGGGGACAGAGACCCAGTACTTC.

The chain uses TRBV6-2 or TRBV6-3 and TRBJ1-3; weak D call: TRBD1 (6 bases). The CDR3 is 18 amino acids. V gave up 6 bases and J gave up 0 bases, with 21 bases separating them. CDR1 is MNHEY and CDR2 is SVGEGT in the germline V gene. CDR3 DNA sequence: TGTGCCAGCAGAGGACCCCCGCCTGACAGGACCTCTGGAAACACCATATATTTT. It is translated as CASRGPPPDRTSGNTIYF.

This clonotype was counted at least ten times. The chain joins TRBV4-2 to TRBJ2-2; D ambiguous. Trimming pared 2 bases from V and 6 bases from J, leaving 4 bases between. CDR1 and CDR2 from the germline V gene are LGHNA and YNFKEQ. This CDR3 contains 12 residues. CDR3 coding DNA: TGTGCCAGCAGCCAAAGCCCCGGGGAGCTGTTTTTT. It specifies CASSQSPGELFF.

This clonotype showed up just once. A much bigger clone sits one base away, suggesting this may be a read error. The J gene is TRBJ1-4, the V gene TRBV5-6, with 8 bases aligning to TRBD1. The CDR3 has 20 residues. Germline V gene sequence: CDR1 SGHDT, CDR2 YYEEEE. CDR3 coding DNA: TGTGCCAGCAGCTCACCGGGACAGGCCGCACCTACTTCACCTAATGAAGAACTGTTTTTT. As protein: CASSSPGQAAPTSPNEELFF.

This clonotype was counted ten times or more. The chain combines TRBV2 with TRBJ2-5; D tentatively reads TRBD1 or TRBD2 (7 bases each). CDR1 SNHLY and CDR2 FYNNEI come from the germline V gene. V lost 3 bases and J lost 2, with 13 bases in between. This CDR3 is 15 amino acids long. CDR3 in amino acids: CASSEQGGVQETQYF. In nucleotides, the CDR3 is TGTGCCAGCAGTGAGCAGGGGGGGGTACAAGAGACCCAGTACTTC. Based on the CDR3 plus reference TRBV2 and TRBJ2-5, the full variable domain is EPEVTQTPSHQVTQMGQEVILRCVPISNHLYFYWYRQILGQKVEFLVSFYNNEISEKSEIFDDQFSVERPDGSNFTLKIRSTKLEDSAMYFCASSEQGGVQETQYFGPGTRLLVL.

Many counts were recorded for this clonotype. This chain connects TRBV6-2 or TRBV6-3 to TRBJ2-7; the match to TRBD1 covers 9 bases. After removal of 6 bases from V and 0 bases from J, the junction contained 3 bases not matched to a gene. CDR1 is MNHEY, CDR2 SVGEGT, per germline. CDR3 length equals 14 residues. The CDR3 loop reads CASRGTGSSYEQYV. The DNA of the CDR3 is TGTGCCAGCAGGGGGACAGGGAGCTCCTACGAGCAGTACGTC.

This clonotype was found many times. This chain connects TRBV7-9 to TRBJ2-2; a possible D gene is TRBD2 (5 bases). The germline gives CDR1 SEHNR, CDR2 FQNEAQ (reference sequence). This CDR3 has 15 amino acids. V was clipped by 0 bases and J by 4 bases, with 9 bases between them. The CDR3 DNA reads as TGTGCCAGCAGCTTAGCCGCGGCGGGCACCGGGGAGCTGTTTTTT. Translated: CASSLAAAGTGELFF.